What follows is one T cell receptor (beta chain) and its context. The antigen is not known. The data stem from a study of T-cell memory formation after mild COVID-19. On the study more broadly: Among the donors, TCR clusters were largely specific to each donor. Findings of the study overall: Contracting clones localized mainly to CM and EM when CD4+ and mainly to EMRA when CD8+.

Constant-segment-primed 5'RACE gave TCR alpha and TCR beta cDNA libraries with sample barcodes and UMIs. TCRdb processed the 5' RACE reads anew with MiXCR; each CDR3 protein has one entry. The repertoire has some 150,000 distinct CDR3 sequences, 20% to 25% of them found once; the top ten carry around a quarter. The CDR3 sequence is 13 residues long. The V end lost 3 bases, the J end lost 8 bases, and 11 bases lay between the germline ends. CDR1 and CDR2 from the germline V gene are SGHDN and FVKESK. The clonotype originates from an adult woman who had mild COVID-19 (a few samples of this study predate the infection). Cell type and time point are not known. This chain links TRBV14 with TRBJ2-1; perhaps TRBD2 as D (6 bases). The sample was PBMCs or a T cell subset sorted from them (not recorded which). CDR3 amino acids: CASSQAGTDEQFF. The CDR3 bases are TGTGCCAGCAGCCAGGCAGGGACTGATGAGCAGTTCTTC.